Here is one T cell receptor beta chain with its context. Inclusion characteristics of ophthalmopathy patients comprised a Clinical Activity Score of at least 3, a NOSPECS grade of at least 4, and duration under 3 months. Diagnoses were made from clinical symptoms, serum measures (thyroxine and TRAb), thyroid ultrasound and orbital computed tomography. Germline CDR1 and CDR2: SGHVS and FQNEAQ. Trimming cost V 1 base and J 0 bases, with 9 bases left between them. The CDR3 sequence is 15 residues long. The data were obtained in a study of T cells in Graves' hyperthyroidism and ophthalmopathy. What was amplified from RNA transcripts were TCR beta CDR3 regions. Carried out on the TCR CDR3, a first-round RT-PCR used the HTBI primer set. TCRdb processed the multiplex PCR reads anew with MiXCR; each CDR3 protein has one entry. The top ten clones hold around a third of a sample with 660,000 or so distinct CDR3 sequences, 20% to 25% of them seen once.

The sequence was collected from a man younger than 40 with Graves' ophthalmopathy. This chain joins TRBV7-8 and TRBJ1-2; D ambiguous. Material: blood. CDR3 nucleotide sequence: TGTGCCAGCAGCTTAGTCGGCAGTTCTAACTATGGCTACACCTTC. Residues: CASSLVGSSNYGYTF. The whole variable domain, remainder taken from reference TRBV7-8 and TRBJ1-2, is GAGVSQSPRYKVAKRGQDVALRCDPISGHVSLFWYQQALGQGPEFLTYFQNEAQLDKSGLPSDRFFAERPEGSVSTLKIQRTQQEDSAVYLCASSLVGSSNYGYTFGSGTRLTVV.